This T cell receptor beta chain was captured in a study of beta chain features in type 1 diabetes. Expressed TCRB transcripts got sequenced, as all isolated RNA was reverse transcribed. The protocol was immunoSEQ multiplex PCR, while the TCRdb copy is restricted to in-frame clones and leaves out a portion. The sample has about 740,000 clones; roughly an eighth are singletons. As regards this clone: Its antigen is undetermined.

Without exception, sorted populations had purity beyond 98%. Germline V gene sequence: CDR1 MDHEN, CDR2 SYDVKM. The CDR3 is 12 amino acids. The V and J ends lost 6 bases and 4 bases respectively, with 9 bases between them. Study conclusions and caveats: Among all four CD4+ subsets, Type 1 diabetes patients had TCRB CDR3s that were moderately but significantly shorter. VDJ junctions from type 1 diabetes patients carried fewer insertions and larger deletions.

The receptor was isolated from a man aged 18 to 30 with type 1 diabetes. Sequencing used naive CD4+ T cells from blood. V gene TRBV28 combines with J gene TRBJ1-1; possibly TRBD1 for D (6 bases). The CDR3 coding sequence is TGTGCCAGCAGCTACAGGGCCACTGAAGCTTTCTTT. It encodes CASSYRATEAFF.